This TCR beta chain was captured by sequencing in a study of CD8+ T cells in alopecia areata. The study's findings and limits: Especially in alopecia totalis/universalis, lesional scalp showed greater clonality than normal scalp did.

Isolated RNA was reverse transcribed into cDNA used as the sequencing template. The method was immunoSEQ multiplex PCR; TCRdb's version includes in-frame clones alone and lacks a portion of them. This sample has around 150,000 clones, with about two thirds found just once. Sorting from PBMCs produced CD4+ and CD8+ T cells. The table lists this clone with many counts. The antigen is unknown. V lost 5 bases and J lost 3; bases outside the gene matches: 5. There are 14 residues in the CDR3. Per germline, CDR1 MNHEY and CDR2 SVGAGI. This rearrangement joins TRBV6-5 to TRBJ2-3; 7 bases agree with TRBD2. This TCR was recovered from a human donor in good health. Sequences were obtained from CD8+ T cells sorted from blood. The chain's CDR3 is CASSRGRETDTQYF. DNA for the CDR3: TGTGCCAGCAGTCGAGGGCGGGAGACAGATACGCAGTATTTT.